This T cell receptor (beta chain) was sequenced during a study of early T cells in non-severe SARS-CoV-2 infection. The wider study: Chains from this unsorted whole-blood bulk RNA could not be paired. Findings and limits, study-wide: Comparison of clonotypes with VDJdb favored anti-spike CD8 responses while missing private and CD4 specificities.

V was clipped by 8 bases and J by 3 bases; unmatched bases: 5. Germline CDR1 is MNHEY and CDR2 is SVGEGT. The CDR3 sequence is 13 residues long. Each cDNA molecule carried a unique molecular identifier. TCRdb re-derived calls from the 5' RACE reads in MiXCR, one entry per CDR3 protein. Among some 96,000 distinct CDR3 sequences listed, approximately 15% were seen once. This clonotype was detected many times. Its specificity is unknown. The rearrangement links TRBV6-2 or TRBV6-3 to TRBJ2-3, with 7 bases fitting TRBD1. The source is an adult who was a healthcare worker with PCR-confirmed SARS-CoV-2 infection or an uninfected control (not recorded which). The sequenced material came from whole blood. The CDR3 loop is CASYRGMTDTQYF. CDR3 nucleotides: TGTGCCAGCTACAGGGGTATGACAGATACGCAGTATTTT.